The entry below describes one T cell receptor (beta chain). Trimming at V came to 1 base and at J to 5 bases, leaving 6 bases not matched to a gene. CDR1 MNHNS and CDR2 SASEGT come from the germline V gene. CDR3 length: 15 amino acids. This record comes from a study of blood T cell repertoires in COVID-19. As processed by the authors: It was from reference gene primer amplification that nucleated cell counts were estimated. Using immunoSEQ multiplex PCR, the repertoire was profiled, and TCRdb retains in-frame clones only, with some absent. V and J calls and clone size follow that table, whereas D and trimming were derived from the DNA. Among some 460,000 clones listed, nearly 90% were seen once. Individuals drawn from around 24 US areas were about 18 to 100 years old.

The sequenced sample was PBMCs or T cells enriched from blood (not recorded which). V usage is TRBV6-1 and J usage is TRBJ2-7; 9 bases are a match to TRBD2. The source of this sequence is a woman aged 18-35 years with acute COVID-19. Here the CDR3 reads CASSEGGLAGNEQYF. The CDR3 nucleotides are TGTGCCAGCAGTGAAGGAGGGCTAGCGGGAAACGAGCAGTACTTC.